This TCR beta chain came from a study of CD8 T cells in Susac syndrome. General observations from the study: The TCR sequencing and HLA analysis in the study involved a relatively small number of individuals, as the study acknowledged.

Note on this clonotype: Its antigen is still unknown.

V lost 4 bases and J lost 2, with 12 bases in between. CDR1 GTSNPN and CDR2 SVGIG come from the germline V gene (reference sequence). This CDR3 has 13 amino acids. Random hexamers served to reverse transcribe roughly 0.5 to 1 ug RNA. Each CDR3 protein is one row after TCRdb ran MiXCR on the immunoSEQ multiplex PCR reads. The sample has some 190,000 distinct CDR3 sequences; approximately 96% are singletons. TEMRA cells were FACS-enriched, unlike CD8+ and CD4+ T cells, which were negatively isolated. V usage is TRBV30 and J usage is TRBJ2-7, with D perhaps matching TRBD1 (6 bases). This TCR was sampled from a human donor with multiple sclerosis. The sequenced sample consisted of CD4+ T cells from PBMCs. The CDR3 nucleotides read TGTGCCTGGACGAGGGGGACGGCCTACGAGCAGTACTTC. Its translation is CAWTRGTAYEQYF.